This T cell receptor beta chain was profiled in a study of beta chain features in type 1 diabetes. Only a few counts were recorded for this clone. What it recognizes is unknown. This CDR3 has 16 residues. Germline V gene sequence: CDR1 LNHNV, CDR2 YYDKDF (reference sequence). Trimming took off 0 bases at V and 5 bases at J, with 16 bases between the two ends. Study-wide findings and caveats: The study found fewer insertions and more deletions at VDJ junctions in type 1 diabetes patients. A potential PCR bias toward shorter templates would be equal in patient and control samples.

What was sequenced were expressed TCRB transcripts, since all of the isolated RNA had been reverse transcribed. Clones were read by immunoSEQ multiplex PCR, and TCRdb kept only the in-frame ones, dropping some. In the table there are 150,000 to 190,000 clones, about 8.1% of which are singletons. The sequence was collected from a man younger than 30 in good health. The sample consisted of central memory CD4+ T cells from blood. The rearrangement joins TRBV15 to TRBJ1-1; no firm D call. The CDR3 DNA reads as TGTGCCACCAGCAGAGATTTGGGCCAGGTTGAGACTGAAGCTTTCTTT. Its protein is CATSRDLGQVETEAFF.